The rows below give T cell receptor beta chains drawn from one sample of a study of T cells after yellow fever vaccination. TCRdb ran MiXCR on the 5' RACE reads and lists one entry per CDR3 protein. The repertoire consists of some 30,000 distinct CDR3 sequences, with nearly 4.5% occurring once and the leading ten covering approximately 46%. The material was CD8+ T cells sorted from PBMCs, obtained 5 days after the yellow fever booster vaccination. The receptors here all came from a man younger than 40 who received the YFV17D yellow fever vaccine. The conserved cysteine and the conserved F or W are not part of the CDR3 here.

>TRBV2|TRBJ1-1
ASSPGTLGGPEAF
>TRBV19|TRBJ1-5
ASSFTDGGNQPQH
>TRBV7-9|TRBJ2-7
ASSLRSGDPYEQY
>TRBV3-1|TRBJ1-1
ASSQDLRDPMNTEAF
>TRBV7-9|TRBJ2-7
ASSLSFGLFHEQY
>TRBV11-2|TRBJ2-2
ASSLDFSGELF
>TRBV19|TRBJ2-1
ASSILTTGSYNEQF
>TRBV5-1|TRBJ2-7
ASSSSDSYEQY
>TRBV28|TRBJ2-1
ASSLKLAGVWNEQF
>TRBV20-1|TRBJ2-7
SARDRVKPSYEQY
>TRBV21-1|TRBJ2-5
ASSPHPTSKSGCETQY
>TRBV3-1|TRBJ2-1
ASSPGLAGAHEQF
>TRBV20-1|TRBJ2-7
SARALAPGRESEQY
>TRBV12-3/TRBV12-4|TRBJ2-1
ALGTGVRDEQF
>TRBV7-9|TRBJ1-5
ASSLVGQPQH
>TRBV6-5|TRBJ2-5
ASSTSFLRRLETQY
>TRBV6-2/TRBV6-3|TRBJ2-3
ASSGMGDTQY
>TRBV7-9|TRBJ2-1
ASSTTSGGDNEQF
>TRBV7-6|TRBJ2-1
ASSPSVRAEQF
>TRBV23-1|TRBJ2-7
VSWRHRGPEQY
>TRBV29-1|TRBJ1-5
SVRQGAQEPQH
>TRBV11-2|TRBJ2-5
ASSPPGSLSQY
>TRBV15|TRBJ2-1
ATRREGDNEQF
>TRBV18|TRBJ1-5
ASSPEAGVSNQPQH
>TRBV6-5|TRBJ2-1
ASSSSAHSYNEQF
>TRBV6-2/TRBV6-3|TRBJ2-1
ASSSPVRVNEQF
>TRBV7-2|TRBJ2-5
ASSLAGLAEETQY
>TRBV2|TRBJ2-5
ASRSTGVETQY
>TRBV6-1|TRBJ2-7
ASMTGWGEQY
>TRBV7-8|TRBJ1-2
ASSYPGSGYGYT
>TRBV29-1|TRBJ2-2
SAAMNTGELF
>TRBV4-1|TRBJ2-1
ASNQTPVAGDYYNEQF
>TRBV7-3|TRBJ2-1
ASSLKAYPTDEQF
>TRBV25-1|TRBJ1-1
ASSDENTEAF